A selection of T cell receptor beta chains follows, all from one sample in a study of T cells in Graves' hyperthyroidism and ophthalmopathy. TCRdb re-called the multiplex PCR reads with MiXCR, one entry per CDR3 protein. Of some 490,000 distinct CDR3 sequences in the sample, roughly 23% were seen once. Material: blood. The receptor source for this set is a woman between 65 and 79 years old with Graves' ophthalmopathy. Both conserved end residues are part of each CDR3. Fields, in order: J gene, V gene, clone size, D gene, CDR3 DNA, CDR3 protein. A D gene is named only where the DNA matches it firmly. Clone sizes are given selectively: once, few, many, or a class where the clone is expanded.

TRBJ1-2	TRBV10-3	NA	TRBD1	TGTGCCATCAGCCGGACTCAAGGGGGCCTCTTCGGTGGCTACACCTTC	CAISRTQGGLFGGYTF
TRBJ1-4	TRBV7-2	few	NA	TGTGCCAGCAGCCGTACGGGTATTAATGAAAAACTGTTTTTT	CASSRTGINEKLFF
TRBJ1-2	TRBV2	many	NA	TGTGCCAGCAGCGAACAGGGTTCTAGCTATGGCTACACCTTC	CASSEQGSSYGYTF
TRBJ2-7	TRBV7-2	many	TRBD2	TGTGCCAGCAGCTTAAATAGCGGGAGCTACGAGCAGTACTTC	CASSLNSGSYEQYF
TRBJ1-2	TRBV6-1	few	NA	TGTGCCAGCAGAGAGGCGGGGGGTGGCTATGGCTACACCTTC	CASREAGGGYGYTF
TRBJ1-4	TRBV20-1	NA	NA	TGCAGTGCTAGTAGTTCTGCAACTAATGAAAAACTGTTTTTT	CSASSSATNEKLFF
TRBJ2-1	TRBV12-3/TRBV12-4	few	TRBD2	TGTGCCAGCAGTTTAGAACTAGCGGGAGTATCAAATGAGCAGTTCTTC	CASSLELAGVSNEQFF
TRBJ2-7	TRBV2	NA	NA	TGTGTCAGCAGTCCGGACTACCCCGAGCAGTACTTC	CVSSPDYPEQYF
TRBJ2-1	TRBV7-8	NA	NA	TGTGCCAGCAACAAAGGGAGTTCCGTTAACAATGAGCAGTTCTTC	CASNKGSSVNNEQFF
TRBJ2-3	TRBV19	NA	TRBD2	TGTGCCAGTAGACCAACTAGCGGGAGTCAAGATACGCAGTATTTT	CASRPTSGSQDTQYF
TRBJ1-1	TRBV7-2	NA	NA	TGTGCCAGCAGTCCCCCGGGGGCAAGGGCTGAAGCTTTCTTT	CASSPPGARAEAFF
TRBJ1-1	TRBV20-1	many	NA	TGCAGTGCTAGAGATCCCAGGGCGAACACTGAAGCTTTCTTT	CSARDPRANTEAFF
TRBJ2-1	TRBV5-1	many	TRBD2	TGCGCCAGCAGCCTCATTGTCGGGAGGGCCAACAATGAGCAGTTCTTC	CASSLIVGRANNEQFF
TRBJ1-3	TRBV10-1	NA	NA	TGCGCCAGCAGTGACTCCTTCGGGCAGGACCCAGGCTCTGGAAACACCATATATTTT	CASSDSFGQDPGSGNTIYF
TRBJ1-5	TRBV10-2	NA	NA	TGCGCCAGCAGTGAGTCGGGTGGGGACAATCAGCCCCAGCATTTT	CASSESGGDNQPQHF
TRBJ2-7	TRBV7-9	NA	NA	TGTGCCAGCAGCCGCGGGACCCCGCAGTACTTC	CASSRGTPQYF
TRBJ2-3	TRBV20-1	few	NA	TGCAGTGTAGTCGTGTTGATCGGGTTAACAGGGCCGACAGATACGCAGTATTTT	CSVVVLIGLTGPTDTQYF
TRBJ1-5	TRBV7-9	NA	TRBD1	TGTGCCAGCAGCCCGAACCGTCGGGGACAGGGCAATCAGCCCCAGCATTTT	CASSPNRRGQGNQPQHF
TRBJ2-7	TRBV28	NA	NA	TGTGCCAGCAGGCCTACAGGGAACGAGCAGTACTTC	CASRPTGNEQYF
TRBJ2-7	TRBV12-3/TRBV12-4	NA	NA	TGTGCCAGCAGCCCCAGTTGGGGGGCGAGAAACTACGAGCAGTACTTC	CASSPSWGARNYEQYF
TRBJ2-7	TRBV20-1	NA	NA	TGCAGTGCCAAAAAGCTAAGCGATGAGCAGTACTTC	CSAKKLSDEQYF
TRBJ1-1	TRBV7-3	NA	NA	TGTGCCAGCAGCTTGTTCCCTAGGACTGAAGCTTTCTTT	CASSLFPRTEAFF
TRBJ2-1	TRBV9	NA	NA	TGTGCCAGCAGCGTAGACGCCGGTGAGCAGTTCTTC	CASSVDAGEQFF
TRBJ1-2	TRBV7-9	few	TRBD1	TGTGCCAGCAGCTATTCGGACAGGGCCTATGGCTACACCTTC	CASSYSDRAYGYTF
TRBJ1-5	TRBV6-1	few	NA	TGTGCCAGCAGTTATTGGCGGAGTAGCAATCAGCCCCAGCATTTT	CASSYWRSSNQPQHF
TRBJ2-1	TRBV7-9	NA	NA	TGTGCCAGCAGCTCCGACGGAGCTATGCGATGGTTCTTC	CASSSDGAMRWFF
TRBJ2-2	TRBV5-1	few	TRBD2	TGCGCCAGCAGCTCCTCGGGACTAGCGGGAGCCGGGGAGCTGTTTTTT	CASSSSGLAGAGELFF
TRBJ2-1	TRBV7-2	many	NA	TGTGCCAGCAGCTTAGGGCCGGAATACAATGAGCAGTTCTTC	CASSLGPEYNEQFF
TRBJ2-3	TRBV10-3	NA	NA	TGTGCCATCAGCCGTAATTCCAATACAGATACGCAGTATTTT	CAISRNSNTDTQYF
TRBJ2-3	TRBV19	NA	NA	TGTGCCAGTAGTATCGGCAGGGCGATAGATACGCAGTATTTT	CASSIGRAIDTQYF
TRBJ2-7	TRBV7-2	few	TRBD2	TGTGCCAGCAGTCTACCTAGCGGGATGCGTAGTGGCGAGCAGTACTTC	CASSLPSGMRSGEQYF
TRBJ1-5	TRBV19	NA	NA	TGTGCCAGTAGTATCGGGCGGGTCGGCCAGCCCCAGCATTTT	CASSIGRVGQPQHF
TRBJ2-1	TRBV12-3/TRBV12-4	many	TRBD2	TGTGCCAGCAGCCCCGGACTAGCGGGAGTATCTGAGCAGTTCTTC	CASSPGLAGVSEQFF
TRBJ1-3	TRBV7-2	NA	NA	TGTGCCAGCAGCTTAGTGACGGTTTCTGGAAACACCATATATTTT	CASSLVTVSGNTIYF
TRBJ1-2	TRBV2	many	NA	TGTGCCAGCAGTGAGGGCAGATCGGCTAACTATGGCTACACCTTC	CASSEGRSANYGYTF
TRBJ2-7	TRBV7-2	NA	TRBD2	TGTGCCAGCAGCCTGCCGGGACTAGCGTTGGGGCAGTACTTC	CASSLPGLALGQYF
TRBJ1-1	TRBV30	NA	NA	TGTGCCTGGAGGGGAAAAGGGGGGGGAGGAAACACTGAAGCTTTCTTT	CAWRGKGGGGNTEAFF
TRBJ1-1	TRBV6-5	NA	NA	TGTGCCAGCAGTTACTACCCAGGGAGTGGCGGTGAAGCTTTCTTT	CASSYYPGSGGEAFF
TRBJ2-2	TRBV12-5	NA	NA	TGTGCTAGTGGTTTGGTTAGAACGTCGAGGGGCGGGGAGCTGTTTTTT	CASGLVRTSRGGELFF
TRBJ1-2	TRBV11-1	NA	TRBD1	TGTGCCAGCAGTGCAGACAGGGGGCGTCTCTATGGCTACACCTTC	CASSADRGRLYGYTF
TRBJ2-1	TRBV6-1	few	TRBD1	TGTGCCAGCAGAAAGACAGGGGGCAGTGAGCAGTTCTTC	CASRKTGGSEQFF
TRBJ2-1	TRBV29-1	few	NA	TGCAGCGTTGAAGTTGGACCAGCCACTGAGCAGTTCTTC	CSVEVGPATEQFF
TRBJ2-4	TRBV18	NA	NA	TGTGCCAGCTCACCCAACCAAGAATCTGACATTCAGTACTTC	CASSPNQESDIQYF
TRBJ1-5	TRBV19	NA	NA	TGTGCCAGTAGTCCCTCTCCGTTTCAGCCCCAGCATTTT	CASSPSPFQPQHF
TRBJ2-7	TRBV6-2/TRBV6-3	NA	TRBD1	TGTGCCAGCACCCGGGACAGGGTAGGCGAGCAGTACTTC	CASTRDRVGEQYF
TRBJ1-1	TRBV18	NA	TRBD1	TGTGCCAGCTCCCCCACCGACAGGGGTGCTGAAGCTTTCTTT	CASSPTDRGAEAFF
TRBJ1-5	TRBV30	many	NA	TGTGCCTGGAGTGTAAACGGACCCCTTTATCAGCCCCAGCATTTT	CAWSVNGPLYQPQHF
TRBJ1-2	TRBV25-1	many	TRBD1	TGTGCCAGCAGTGAAAGGAACAGGGGAGGCTACACCTTC	CASSERNRGGYTF
TRBJ2-1	TRBV7-3	few	TRBD2	TGTGCCAGCGGGTCGGGAGGCACCTACAATGAGCAGTTCTTC	CASGSGGTYNEQFF
TRBJ2-2	TRBV7-2	NA	NA	TGTGCCAGCAGGCCTTTGTTGGCCGGGGAGCTGTTTTTT	CASRPLLAGELFF
TRBJ2-7	TRBV2	many	TRBD2	TGTGCCGGAGGACTAGCGGGGGACGAGCAGTACTTC	CAGGLAGDEQYF